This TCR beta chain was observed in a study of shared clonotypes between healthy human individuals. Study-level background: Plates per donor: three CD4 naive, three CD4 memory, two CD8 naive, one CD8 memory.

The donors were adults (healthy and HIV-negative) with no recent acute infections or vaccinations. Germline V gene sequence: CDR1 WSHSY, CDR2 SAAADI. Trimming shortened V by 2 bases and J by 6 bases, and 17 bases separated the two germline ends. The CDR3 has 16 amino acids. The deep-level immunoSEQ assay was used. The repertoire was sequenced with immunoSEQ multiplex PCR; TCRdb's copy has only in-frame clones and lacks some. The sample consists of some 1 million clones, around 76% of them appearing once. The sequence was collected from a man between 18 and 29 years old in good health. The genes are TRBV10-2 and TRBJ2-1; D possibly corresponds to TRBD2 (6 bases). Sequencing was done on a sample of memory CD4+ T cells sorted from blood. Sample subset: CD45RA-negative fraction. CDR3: CASSEPVIGGSNEQFF. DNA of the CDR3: TGCGCCAGCAGTGAGCCGGTCATTGGGGGGAGCAATGAGCAGTTCTTC.